This is a list of T cell receptor beta chains from one sample in a study of blood T cell repertoires in COVID-19. Using immunoSEQ multiplex PCR, the repertoire was profiled, and TCRdb retains in-frame clones only, with some absent. This table holds some 90,000 clones, 80% to 95% found once. The sequenced material came from peripheral blood. The receptors here all came from a woman aged 50 to 65 in a cohort sampled during active COVID-19. Both conserved end residues are part of each CDR3. The D gene is left open where the match is weak. Clone size is given for some rows only: seen once, a few or many times, or a class if the clone is expanded.

v_call: TRBV6-6
d_call: .
clone_size: .
j_call: TRBJ2-3
cdr3_nt: TGTGCCAGCAGTTTCACCGGAGCGAGGGATACGCAGTATTTT
cdr3_aa: CASSFTGARDTQYF

v_call: TRBV6-6
d_call: .
clone_size: .
j_call: TRBJ1-3
cdr3_nt: TGTGCCAGCAGTCTGTCGAGCTCTGGAAACACCATATATTTT
cdr3_aa: CASSLSSSGNTIYF

v_call: TRBV9
d_call: TRBD2
clone_size: once
j_call: TRBJ2-5
cdr3_nt: TGTGCCAGCAGCGTACTAGCGGGGATACAAGAGACCCAGTACTTC
cdr3_aa: CASSVLAGIQETQYF

v_call: TRBV11-2
d_call: TRBD1
clone_size: .
j_call: TRBJ2-2
cdr3_nt: TGTGCCAGCAGCTTAGGGCGGATGGACAGGGGAACCGGGGAGCTGTTTTTT
cdr3_aa: CASSLGRMDRGTGELFF

v_call: TRBV28
d_call: .
clone_size: .
j_call: TRBJ1-2
cdr3_nt: TGTGCCAGCAGTCCGGACAGCTATGGCTACACCTTC
cdr3_aa: CASSPDSYGYTF

v_call: TRBV14
d_call: .
clone_size: once
j_call: TRBJ2-7
cdr3_nt: TGTGCCAGCAGCCAAGGTCGGAGCAATGGGCAGTACTTC
cdr3_aa: CASSQGRSNGQYF

v_call: TRBV6-5
d_call: .
clone_size: .
j_call: TRBJ2-5
cdr3_nt: TGTGCCAGCAGTTCAAGGAGAAGGGGCGTGGAGACCCAGTACTTC
cdr3_aa: CASSSRRRGVETQYF

v_call: TRBV28
d_call: .
clone_size: .
j_call: TRBJ1-1
cdr3_nt: TGTGCCAGCAGTACAGGGTTGGGAGCTTTCTTT
cdr3_aa: CASSTGLGAFF

v_call: TRBV5-1
d_call: .
clone_size: .
j_call: TRBJ2-7
cdr3_nt: TGCGCCAGCAGCTTGCAGCGGCTGGCCGCCGAGCAGTACTTC
cdr3_aa: CASSLQRLAAEQYF

v_call: TRBV7-2
d_call: TRBD1
clone_size: .
j_call: TRBJ1-1
cdr3_nt: TGTGCCAGCAGGGGACAGCTGAACACTGAAGCTTTCTTT
cdr3_aa: CASRGQLNTEAFF

v_call: TRBV4-1
d_call: TRBD1
clone_size: .
j_call: TRBJ2-3
cdr3_nt: TGCGCCAGCAGCCAAACAGGGGATAGCACAGATACGCAGTATTTT
cdr3_aa: CASSQTGDSTDTQYF

v_call: TRBV14
d_call: TRBD2
clone_size: .
j_call: TRBJ2-1
cdr3_nt: TGTGCCAGCAGCCCGAGGACTAGCGGCCTCTACAATGAGCAGTTCTTC
cdr3_aa: CASSPRTSGLYNEQFF

v_call: TRBV7-9
d_call: .
clone_size: .
j_call: TRBJ1-1
cdr3_nt: TGTGCCTCACTAACAGGCGACTGGAACACTGAAGCTTTCTTT
cdr3_aa: CASLTGDWNTEAFF

v_call: TRBV2
d_call: .
clone_size: .
j_call: TRBJ1-5
cdr3_nt: TGTGCCAGCAGATCGGGTCCGGGTCAGCCCCAGCATTTT
cdr3_aa: CASRSGPGQPQHF

v_call: TRBV6-5
d_call: TRBD1
clone_size: .
j_call: TRBJ1-1
cdr3_nt: TGTGCCAGCCGACAGGGTGGGACTGAAGCTTTCTTT
cdr3_aa: CASRQGGTEAFF

v_call: TRBV7-9
d_call: .
clone_size: .
j_call: TRBJ2-7
cdr3_nt: TGTGCCAGCAGCCCCCCTCTTGGCCCACCCTACGAGCAGTACTTC
cdr3_aa: CASSPPLGPPYEQYF

v_call: TRBV29-1
d_call: .
clone_size: .
j_call: TRBJ2-5
cdr3_nt: TGCAGCGTTGAAGGAGGAGAAGAGACCCAGTACTTC
cdr3_aa: CSVEGGEETQYF

v_call: TRBV19
d_call: TRBD1
clone_size: .
j_call: TRBJ2-5
cdr3_nt: TGTGCCAGTAGTACAGGGGGACCCATCCAAGAGACCCAGTACTTC
cdr3_aa: CASSTGGPIQETQYF

v_call: TRBV29-1
d_call: TRBD1
clone_size: .
j_call: TRBJ2-3
cdr3_nt: TGCAGCGTTGAAGATCCGGACAGGACCACAGATACGCAGTATTTT
cdr3_aa: CSVEDPDRTTDTQYF

v_call: TRBV10-2
d_call: TRBD2
clone_size: .
j_call: TRBJ2-3
cdr3_nt: TGCGCCAGCACCCCTGGGACTACTGGTACGCAGTATTTT
cdr3_aa: CASTPGTTGTQYF

v_call: TRBV5-1
d_call: TRBD1
clone_size: once
j_call: TRBJ1-1
cdr3_nt: TGCGCCAGCGGACAGGGTTCTAGGAACACTGAAGCTTTCTTT
cdr3_aa: CASGQGSRNTEAFF

v_call: TRBV18
d_call: .
clone_size: .
j_call: TRBJ2-3
cdr3_nt: TGTGCCAGCTCACCACCGAGGTCGTCCTCAGATACGCAGTATTTT
cdr3_aa: CASSPPRSSSDTQYF

v_call: TRBV28
d_call: TRBD1
clone_size: .
j_call: TRBJ1-1
cdr3_nt: TGTGCCAGCTACCGTAGGGGGCGGAACACTGAAGCTTTCTTT
cdr3_aa: CASYRRGRNTEAFF

v_call: TRBV19
d_call: .
clone_size: .
j_call: TRBJ2-2
cdr3_nt: TGTGCCAGTAGTATAGATAGGTTTTCGGGGGTCCCCGGGGAGCTGTTTTTT
cdr3_aa: CASSIDRFSGVPGELFF

v_call: TRBV5-4
d_call: .
clone_size: .
j_call: TRBJ2-1
cdr3_nt: TGTGCCAGCAGTCGGGACCCTAGCGCGGTGTATGAGCAGTTCTTC
cdr3_aa: CASSRDPSAVYEQFF

v_call: TRBV5-4
d_call: .
clone_size: .
j_call: TRBJ2-1
cdr3_nt: TGTGCCAGCAGCTTGGAGGACAGTTCCTACAATGAGCAGTTCTTC
cdr3_aa: CASSLEDSSYNEQFF

v_call: TRBV6-6
d_call: TRBD1
clone_size: .
j_call: TRBJ2-4
cdr3_nt: TGTGCCAGCAGGACGGGACAGAACAGGGACATTCAGTACTTC
cdr3_aa: CASRTGQNRDIQYF

v_call: TRBV5-1
d_call: TRBD2
clone_size: .
j_call: TRBJ2-1
cdr3_nt: TGCGCCAGCAGCTTGGCGGGAGGGATAAATGAGCAGTTCTTC
cdr3_aa: CASSLAGGINEQFF

v_call: TRBV6-5
d_call: .
clone_size: .
j_call: TRBJ2-3
cdr3_nt: TGTGCCAGCAGGGAGTGGGTTAGCACAGATACGCAGTATTTT
cdr3_aa: CASREWVSTDTQYF

v_call: TRBV10-3
d_call: TRBD1
clone_size: .
j_call: TRBJ1-1
cdr3_nt: TGTGCCATCAGTGGTACCGGGACAGGGGGGAAAATGAACACTGAAGCTTTCTTT
cdr3_aa: CAISGTGTGGKMNTEAFF

v_call: TRBV3-1/TRBV3-2
d_call: TRBD2
clone_size: once
j_call: TRBJ2-7
cdr3_nt: TGTGCCAGCAAAGGCACGGGAGGCCCCTACGAGCAGTACTTC
cdr3_aa: CASKGTGGPYEQYF

v_call: TRBV6-5
d_call: .
clone_size: .
j_call: TRBJ1-4
cdr3_nt: TGTGCCAGCAGTTACTCCGACAGCAATCTAAAACTGTTTTTT
cdr3_aa: CASSYSDSNLKLFF

v_call: TRBV7-8
d_call: .
clone_size: few
j_call: TRBJ1-2
cdr3_nt: TGTGCCAGCAGCTTAGGACAGCCAGCTAACTATGGCTACACCTTC
cdr3_aa: CASSLGQPANYGYTF

v_call: TRBV28
d_call: TRBD1
clone_size: few
j_call: TRBJ1-5
cdr3_nt: TGTGCCAGCAGGAGACAGGGGGCGAATCAGCCCCAGCATTTT
cdr3_aa: CASRRQGANQPQHF

v_call: TRBV12-3/TRBV12-4
d_call: .
clone_size: .
j_call: TRBJ2-1
cdr3_nt: TGTGCCAGCAGCCCAGGGATAAATGAGCAGTTCTTC
cdr3_aa: CASSPGINEQFF

v_call: TRBV5-4
d_call: .
clone_size: .
j_call: TRBJ2-1
cdr3_nt: TGTGCCAGCAGCTTGGTCGGTTATGAGCAGTTCTTC
cdr3_aa: CASSLVGYEQFF

v_call: TRBV28
d_call: .
clone_size: .
j_call: TRBJ1-2
cdr3_nt: TGTGCCAGCAGCCCCCTCCTGGGGTCGGGGGGAAACTATGGCTACACCTTC
cdr3_aa: CASSPLLGSGGNYGYTF

v_call: TRBV14
d_call: TRBD1
clone_size: .
j_call: TRBJ2-7
cdr3_nt: TGTGCCAGCAGCCAGGACAGGGGTGTGAGTAGGTACTTC
cdr3_aa: CASSQDRGVSRYF

v_call: TRBV4-2
d_call: TRBD1
clone_size: once
j_call: TRBJ1-1
cdr3_nt: TGTGCCAGCAGCCAAGAGGATGGCACAGGGGCCACTGAAGCTTTCTTT
cdr3_aa: CASSQEDGTGATEAFF

v_call: TRBV28
d_call: TRBD1
clone_size: .
j_call: TRBJ2-7
cdr3_nt: TGTGCCAGCAGTGGGACAGGGGAGTACGAGCAGTACTTC
cdr3_aa: CASSGTGEYEQYF

v_call: TRBV2
d_call: .
clone_size: .
j_call: TRBJ2-1
cdr3_nt: TGTGCCAGCAGTGAAGCGAGCGGGACAACCTACAATGAGCAGTTCTTC
cdr3_aa: CASSEASGTTYNEQFF

v_call: TRBV18
d_call: .
clone_size: .
j_call: TRBJ2-5
cdr3_nt: TGTGCCAGCTCACCAGCAGGGCAAGAGACCCAGTACTTC
cdr3_aa: CASSPAGQETQYF

v_call: TRBV6-2/TRBV6-3
d_call: TRBD1
clone_size: few
j_call: TRBJ1-1
cdr3_nt: TGTGCCAGCAGTTACTCTACAGGGGGTGAAGCTTTCTTT
cdr3_aa: CASSYSTGGEAFF

v_call: TRBV28
d_call: .
clone_size: .
j_call: TRBJ1-5
cdr3_nt: TGTGCCAGCAGTTCGAAAACTTATCAGCCCCAGCATTTT
cdr3_aa: CASSSKTYQPQHF

v_call: TRBV5-1
d_call: .
clone_size: once
j_call: TRBJ1-4
cdr3_nt: TGCGCCAGCAGCTTCAGTACGGGGCGGGGTGAAAAACTGTTTTTT
cdr3_aa: CASSFSTGRGEKLFF

v_call: TRBV11-3
d_call: TRBD1
clone_size: .
j_call: TRBJ2-7
cdr3_nt: TGTGCCAGCAGCCAGGGGACAGGGCAATCCTACGAGCAGTACTTC
cdr3_aa: CASSQGTGQSYEQYF

v_call: TRBV24-1
d_call: TRBD1
clone_size: .
j_call: TRBJ1-2
cdr3_nt: TGTGCCACCAGTGATGCTGCGGGACAGGGTTCCTATGGCTACACCTTC
cdr3_aa: CATSDAAGQGSYGYTF

v_call: TRBV25-1
d_call: TRBD1
clone_size: .
j_call: TRBJ2-5
cdr3_nt: TGTGCCAGCAGTATCGACAGGGGGCGGGAGACCCAGTACTTC
cdr3_aa: CASSIDRGRETQYF

v_call: TRBV6-4
d_call: .
clone_size: .
j_call: TRBJ2-2
cdr3_nt: TGTGCCAGCAGTCCAGAAGCGAACACCGGGGAGCTGTTTTTT
cdr3_aa: CASSPEANTGELFF

v_call: TRBV9
d_call: .
clone_size: .
j_call: TRBJ2-1
cdr3_nt: TGTGCCAGCAGCGTAGGAGGGGGACTAAATGAGCAGTTCTTC
cdr3_aa: CASSVGGGLNEQFF

v_call: TRBV5-1
d_call: TRBD2
clone_size: .
j_call: TRBJ2-1
cdr3_nt: TGCGCCAGCAGCTTGGGACTAGCGTACAATGAGCAGTTCTTC
cdr3_aa: CASSLGLAYNEQFF

v_call: TRBV28
d_call: TRBD2
clone_size: .
j_call: TRBJ2-7
cdr3_nt: TGTGCCAGCAGTCCAACCCCCTGGGCTAGCGGGAGAGGCGAGCAGTACTTC
cdr3_aa: CASSPTPWASGRGEQYF

v_call: TRBV2
d_call: TRBD1
clone_size: .
j_call: TRBJ1-4
cdr3_nt: TGTGCCAGCGGCTTAGCGGACAGGGTCTTTGAAAAACTGTTTTTT
cdr3_aa: CASGLADRVFEKLFF